One and the same sample provided the 23 T cell receptor beta chains below, sequenced in a study of cytomegalovirus exposure and HLA in healthy donors. PCR employed 60 Vbeta and 13 Jbeta primers. Generated by immunoSEQ multiplex PCR, the TCRdb table keeps only in-frame clones and is missing some. The sample lists around 140,000 clones; approximately 78% were seen once. What was sequenced was PBMCs. Receptors were obtained from a man between 18 and 29 years old in good health and CMV-seropositive.

The chain carries TRBV28 and TRBJ2-7, with TRBD1 matching 7 bases. This CDR3 region has 15 residues. The ends lost 5 bases at V and 0 bases at J; junction bases unmatched: 7. Germline CDR1 is MDHEN and CDR2 is SYDVKM. The CDR3 DNA is TGTGCCAGCAGTACGCGACAGGGAAACTCCTACGAGCAGTACTTC. Its translation: CASSTRQGNSYEQYF.

In this sample, this clone turned up a few times. V usage is TRBV19 and J usage is TRBJ2-1, with 8 positions matching TRBD2. CDR3 length equals 12 residues. Germline V lookup: CDR1 LNHDA, CDR2 SQIVND (reference sequence). Trimming at V came to 8 bases and at J to 6 bases, leaving 3 bases not matched to a gene. The CDR3 DNA reads TGTGCCAGTCGGGCGGGAGGCAATGAGCAGTTCTTC. Encoded protein: CASRAGGNEQFF.

This chain links TRBV7-2 with TRBJ2-4; D perhaps matches TRBD1 (7 bases). V was pared by 6 bases and J by 5 bases, with 14 bases between. This CDR3 has 14 amino acids. Germline-derived CDR1 and CDR2 are SGHTA and FQGNSA. For the CDR3, the DNA is TGTGCCAGCAGGCCGGGCGGGACAGAAAACATTCAGTACTTC. Its protein is CASRPGGTENIQYF.

V gene TRBV28 combines with J gene TRBJ1-5; no definite D call. Germline CDR1 is MDHEN and CDR2 is SYDVKM. The CDR3 runs to 14 residues. The ends were cut back, 5 bases at V and 4 bases at J, with 12 bases in the middle. CDR3 DNA sequence: TGTGCCAGCAGTCCCCACCGGGGTAATCAGCCCCAGCATTTT. Translating it yields CASSPHRGNQPQHF.

The rearrangement uses TRBV19 and TRBJ2-2; the D gene is possibly TRBD1 (6 bases). Per the germline V gene, CDR1 is LNHDA and CDR2 is SQIVND (reference sequence). The ends were cut back, 3 bases at V and 0 bases at J, with 11 bases in the middle. This CDR3 has 16 residues. CDR3 bases: TGTGCCAGTAGTATTCTCCGGACAGCGAACACCGGGGAGCTGTTTTTT. This codes for CASSILRTANTGELFF.

The V gene is TRBV7-2, the J gene TRBJ2-7; no firm D call. Per germline, CDR1 SGHTA and CDR2 FQGNSA. There are 12 residues in the CDR3. V was pared by 2 bases and J by 3 bases, with 5 bases between. CDR3 sequence reads: CASSLRVYEQYF. The CDR3 DNA reads TGTGCCAGCAGCTTAAGAGTCTACGAGCAGTACTTC.

This rearrangement joins TRBV11-2 to TRBJ2-2; 15 bases agree with TRBD2. This CDR3 has 17 residues. In germline, CDR1 is SGHAT, CDR2 FQNNGV. J gave up 5 bases and V 5 bases, and 6 bases lay outside the gene matches. The CDR3 reads CASSRTSGRAFTGELFF. The CDR3 bases are TGTGCCAGCAGCCGGACTAGCGGGAGGGCCTTTACCGGGGAGCTGTTTTTT. Together with reference TRBV11-2 and TRBJ2-2, the CDR3 gives the full variable domain: EAGVAQSPRYKIIEKRQSVAFWCNPISGHATLYWYQQILGQGPKLLIQFQNNGVVDDSQLPKDRFSAERLKGVDSTLKIQPAKLEDSAVYLCASSRTSGRAFTGELFFGEGSRLTVL.

The chain employs TRBV23-1 and TRBJ2-7; 9 positions match TRBD1. TRBV23-1 is an open reading frame whose function is uncertain. The CDR3 is 19 amino acids. V trimming: 2 bases; J trimming: 2 bases; junction bases outside the gene matches: 16. The CDR3 DNA is TGCGCCAGCAGTCAAATTTGGGACAGGGAGGTGTACCCCCCCTACGAGCAGTACTTC. This translates into CASSQIWDREVYPPYEQYF.

This sequence joins TRBV28 and TRBJ1-2; no clear D. The CDR3 runs to 13 residues. The V gene lost 7 bases and the J gene lost 4 bases, with 13 bases spanning the gap. Germline values: CDR1 MDHEN, CDR2 SYDVKM. CDR3 bases: TGTGCCAGCATCCGGGATAGTGGCTATGGCTACACCTTC. Translation: CASIRDSGYGYTF.

The gene calls are TRBV5-1 and TRBJ2-3; TRBD1 matches 7 bases. The CDR3 spans 15 residues. V lost 4 bases to trimming and J lost 0 bases; unmatched junction nucleotides: 5. Per germline, CDR1 SGHRS and CDR2 YFSETQ. The CDR3 DNA follows: TGCGCCAGCAGCCCGGGACAGACTAGCACAGATACGCAGTATTTT. Encoded protein: CASSPGQTSTDTQYF.

The V call is TRBV30, the J call TRBJ1-5, with D perhaps TRBD1 (6 bases). Trimming stripped 4 bases from V and 4 bases from J, with 14 bases between. Germline lookup yields CDR1 GTSNPN and CDR2 SVGIG (reference sequence). This CDR3 is built from 14 residues. The CDR3 DNA is TGTGCCTGGACCGAAAAGGGGGGGAATCAGCCCCAGCATTTT. Its translation: CAWTEKGGNQPQHF.

The V call is TRBV27, the J call TRBJ1-1; 7 nucleotides agree with TRBD1. Germline trimming cut 4 bases from V and 1 base from J; bases unmatched to any gene: 6. The CDR3 is 15 amino acids. Germline assignment: CDR1 MNHEY and CDR2 SMNVEV (reference sequence). CDR3 in amino acids: CASSYGTASNTEAFF. The DNA for the CDR3 is TGTGCCAGCAGTTATGGGACAGCTTCGAACACTGAAGCTTTCTTT.

This sequence joins TRBV18 and TRBJ1-4; 9 bases agree with TRBD1. The V gene end was trimmed by 3 bases and the J gene end by 6 bases; junction bases not matched to a gene: 17. The length of the CDR3 is 19 residues. Germline V gene data show CDR1 as KGHSH and CDR2 as LQKENI. CDR3 nucleotides: TGTGCCAGCTCACCGTCTCTTATCACAGGGGGCGATTCCTATGAAAAACTGTTTTTT. It specifies CASSPSLITGGDSYEKLFF.

The chain uses TRBV5-1 and TRBJ2-2, with D maybe TRBD2 (7 bases). The CDR3 contains 15 residues. Germline loops: CDR1 SGHRS, CDR2 YFSETQ. V was pared by 2 bases and J by 5 bases, with 13 bases between. The DNA for the CDR3 is TGCGCCAGCAGCTTCTCGGGGGGCGCGACCGGGGAGCTGTTTTTT. Its protein is CASSFSGGATGELFF. Supplemented by reference TRBV5-1 and TRBJ2-2, the full variable domain reads KAGVTQTPRYLIKTRGQQVTLSCSPISGHRSVSWYQQTPGQGLQFLFEYFSETQRNKGNFPGRFSGRQFSNSRSEMNVSTLELGDSALYLCASSFSGGATGELFFGEGSRLTVL.

The chain links TRBV10-2 to TRBJ1-4, with TRBD1 matching over 8 bases. V dropped 8 bases and J dropped 4; count of bases not matched to a gene: 3. The germline gives CDR1 WSHSY, CDR2 SAAADI. This CDR3 is 13 amino acids long. The CDR3 nucleotides read TGCGCCAGCCGACAGGGGTATAATGAAAAACTGTTTTTT. Translation: CASRQGYNEKLFF.

The chain has TRBV28 and TRBJ1-5; 7 bases match TRBD1. The germline gives CDR1 MDHEN, CDR2 SYDVKM. V trimming: 5 bases; J trimming: 4 bases; junction bases outside the gene matches: 14. This CDR3 spans 17 amino acids. The CDR3, as DNA: TGTGCCAGCAGTCCCCCGACAGGGAAAAATGGGAATCAGCCCCAGCATTTT. This sequence encodes CASSPPTGKNGNQPQHF.

The rearrangement joins TRBV30 to TRBJ2-5, with 8 bases that match TRBD1. Unmatched junction bases numbered 6, after V lost 2 bases and J lost 1 base. The CDR3 has 15 amino acids. Looked up from germline, CDR1 is GTSNPN and CDR2 is SVGIG (reference sequence). CDR3 loop: CAWSPTGGAQETQYF. The CDR3 nucleotides are TGTGCCTGGAGTCCAACAGGGGGAGCCCAAGAGACCCAGTACTTC.

The J gene is TRBJ1-2, the V gene TRBV5-1; 9 bases map to TRBD1. The CDR3 has 14 amino acids. Germline lookup yields CDR1 SGHRS and CDR2 YFSETQ. V shed 3 bases and J 6 bases; nucleotides not matched to a gene: 6. CDR3 sequence (DNA): TGCGCCAGCAGCTATGGGACAGGGTCCCATGGCTACACCTTC. Translated: CASSYGTGSHGYTF.

This clone was seen a few times. The J gene is TRBJ2-3, the V gene TRBV5-1; tentatively, D is TRBD2 (7 bases). The V gene's germline CDR1 is SGHRS and CDR2 YFSETQ. The CDR3 has 16 residues. Trimming cost V 2 bases and J 5 bases, with 18 bases left between them. The CDR3 protein is CASSFLGGQEGDTQYF. CDR3 nucleotide sequence: TGCGCCAGCAGCTTCCTCGGGGGGCAGGAGGGAGATACGCAGTATTTT.

This sequence joins TRBV6-6 and TRBJ2-3; TRBD1 matches at 9 bases. With V trimmed by 6 bases and J by 4 bases, 11 bases remained unmatched. Germline CDR1 is MNHNY and CDR2 is SVGAGI (reference sequence). This CDR3 comprises 16 residues. The DNA for the CDR3 is TGTGCCAGCAGGAAGCCGGGACAGGGTTCCTCAGATACGCAGTATTTT. This encodes CASRKPGQGSSDTQYF.

The chain carries TRBV7-9 and TRBJ1-1, with D perhaps TRBD1 (6 bases). Trimming pared 2 bases from V and 0 bases from J, leaving 19 bases between. The germline gives CDR1 SEHNR, CDR2 FQNEAQ (reference sequence). The CDR3 has 18 amino acids. The chain's CDR3 is CASSLFYRDVGMNTEAFF. The CDR3 nucleotides read TGTGCCAGCAGCTTATTCTACAGGGACGTTGGGATGAACACTGAAGCTTTCTTT.

The V and J genes are TRBV19 and TRBJ2-7, with TRBD1 matching 7 bases. CDR3 length: 13 residues. Germline CDR1 and CDR2: LNHDA and SQIVND (reference sequence). V was clipped by 7 bases and J by 0 bases; unmatched bases: 3. The CDR3 region has the DNA TGTGCCAGTATGGCAGGGGGCTCCTACGAGCAGTACTTC. Translated, it gives CASMAGGSYEQYF.

This sequence joins TRBV28 and TRBJ2-1; 13 bases line up with TRBD2. The J segment lost 3 bases and the V segment lost 5 bases, leaving 4 bases of the junction unmatched. The germline CDR1 and CDR2 sequences are MDHEN and SYDVKM. The CDR3 extends over 16 amino acids. CDR3 in amino acids: CASSSGTSGNYNEQFF. CDR3 sequence (DNA): TGTGCCAGCAGTAGCGGGACTAGCGGGAACTACAATGAGCAGTTCTTC.